These 8 T cell receptor beta chains originate from one sample sequenced in a study of breast tumors, draining lymph nodes, adjacent tissues. Samples came from axillary lymph nodes draining the breast cancer. TCRdb fed the multiplex PCR reads into MiXCR, producing one record per CDR3 protein. The sample holds approximately 90,000 distinct CDR3 sequences, around 28% seen once. Sample: axillary lymph node tissue. These receptors all come from a female donor with breast cancer. Some clones in this sample may be carry-over from other donors' samples.

This clonotype was counted at least ten times. The rearrangement joins TRBV6-2 or TRBV6-3 to TRBJ2-7; 9 bases agree with TRBD2. The CDR3 extends over 18 amino acids. With V trimmed by 7 bases and J by 4 bases, 20 bases remained unmatched. Germline-derived CDR1 and CDR2 are MNHEY and SVGEGT. The CDR3, as DNA: TGTGCCAGCACCGACCTTGAAGGGGCGGGAGGGCCGTTGTACGAGCAGTACTTC. Translation gives CASTDLEGAGGPLYEQYF.

This clonotype was seen repeatedly, ten times or more. A much larger clone differs from this one at a single base, so this may be a read error. The J gene is TRBJ2-7, the V gene TRBV13, with 12 bases aligning to TRBD2. This CDR3 region has 16 residues. CDR1 and CDR2 from the germline V gene are PRHDT and FYEKMQ (reference sequence). J was trimmed by 3 bases and V by 5 bases; bases with no gene match: 8. The CDR3 region is CASSKPTSGRSYEQYF. The CDR3 coding sequence is TGTGCCAGCAGCAAGCCGACTAGCGGGAGAAGCTACGAGCAGTACTTC.

This clonotype showed up many times. The chain carries TRBV10-2 and TRBJ1-5, with D perhaps matching TRBD1 (5 bases). Germline CDR1 WSHSY, CDR2 SAAADI. Trimming left V 0 bases short and J 0 bases short, with 9 bases between. This CDR3 comprises 16 residues. The CDR3 loop reads CASSESWGYSNQPQHF. The CDR3 DNA is TGCGCCAGCAGTGAGTCCTGGGGGTATAGCAATCAGCCCCAGCATTTT.

This clonotype was counted ten times or more. The chain is built from TRBV6-5 and TRBJ1-2; 8 bases are a match to TRBD1. Unmatched junction bases numbered 2, after V lost 3 bases and J lost 5 bases. Germline assignment: CDR1 MNHEY and CDR2 SVGAGI. The CDR3 has 13 amino acids. The CDR3 DNA is TGTGCCAGCAGTTATACAGGGGGTTATGGCTACACCTTC. Its translation is CASSYTGGYGYTF.

Notes on this clonotype: Given a much more abundant clone one base away, this may be a read error. V gene TRBV11-2 combines with J gene TRBJ2-1; D may be TRBD1 (6 bases). Germline CDR1 is SGHAT and CDR2 is FQNNGV. The V and J ends lost 4 bases and 9 bases respectively, with 19 bases between them. The CDR3 runs to 15 residues. For the CDR3, the DNA is TGTGCCAGCAGCTCGAGGGCAGGGGTTGAGATTGAGCAGTTCTTC. The encoded protein is CASSSRAGVEIEQFF. Filled out from reference TRBV11-2 and TRBJ2-1, the complete variable domain reads EAGVAQSPRYKIIEKRQSVAFWCNPISGHATLYWYQQILGQGPKLLIQFQNNGVVDDSQLPKDRFSAERLKGVDSTLKIQPAKLEDSAVYLCASSSRAGVEIEQFFGPGTRLTVL.

Concerning this clonotype itself: The CDR3 does not close with the conserved phenylalanine or tryptophan, likely indicating a read error. V is TRBV4-1 and J is TRBJ1-1; D is uncertain. The germline V gene encodes CDR1 MGHRA and CDR2 YSYEKL. Trimming removed 4 bases at V and 0 bases at J, with 15 bases between. There are 16 residues in the CDR3. This CDR3 is CASSLDIYSLNTEAFL. CDR3 nucleotide sequence: TGCGCCAGCAGCCTAGATATCTACAGCCTGAACACTGAAGCTTTCCTT.

This clonotype was detected many times. The V and J genes are TRBV28 and TRBJ2-1, with TRBD1 identical over 11 bases. V lost 5 bases and J lost 7; bases outside the gene matches: 10. Germline V gives CDR1 MDHEN, CDR2 SYDVKM. The CDR3 is 16 amino acids. CDR3 DNA: TGTGCCAGCAGTCGGACAGGGGGCAGGGGTGGAAATGAGCAGTTCTTC. Amino acids: CASSRTGGRGGNEQFF.

Details on this clonotype: No DNA is shown, since the ends of the CDR3 on it are uncertain; the CDR3 is the one TCRdb lists. The chain has TRBV7-8 and TRBJ1-5; no DNA check was done on the table's D call, TRBD1. A total of 21 residues make up the CDR3, ends included. Germline assignment: CDR1 SGHVS and CDR2 FQNEAQ. This chain's CDR3 is CASRGTDEQYFGPGTRQPQHF.